This TCR beta chain was identified in a study of blood T cell repertoires in COVID-19. Overall study context: Some COVID-19 samples were acute and others convalescent; all came from the United States, Italy and Spain.

Looked up from germline, CDR1 is SGHTA and CDR2 is FQGTGA. Trimming took 5 bases from V and 7 from J; bases not matched to a gene: 6. This CDR3 spans 15 amino acids. This study enrolled people aged 18 to 89 from about two dozen US geographic areas. Self-reported history from a screening survey and questionnaire set each donor's cohort. Recovered status in Cohort 3 required two negative PCRs, clearance, or symptom resolution. The protocol was immunoSEQ multiplex PCR, while the TCRdb copy is restricted to in-frame clones and leaves out a portion. The sample has about 170,000 clones, about nine tenths seen once; the top ten hold approximately 0.8%.

The sequencing input was PBMCs or T cells enriched from blood (not recorded which). The chain combines TRBV7-3 with TRBJ2-7, with TRBD2 matching over 15 bases. The sequence came from a woman aged 18-29 years who had recovered from COVID-19. The CDR3 DNA reads as TGTGCCAGCAGCATGGGACTAGCGGGAGGTGAAGAGCAGTACTTC. Translating gives CASSMGLAGGEEQYF.